The 7 T cell receptor beta chains below were found in one sample sequenced in a study of T cell repertoires in cytomegalovirus infection. Via MiXCR, TCRdb re-called the reads, giving one row per CDR3 protein. This sample has fewer than 700,000 distinct CDR3 sequences; approximately 24% occur once, and the top ten carry 7.5% to 9%. The sequenced material came from CD8+ T cells from PBMCs. The receptors were sampled from a human donor in good health (CMV status not recorded). Some clones in this sample may be carry-over from other donors' samples.

The rearrangement links TRBV7-9 to TRBJ2-2; 9 positions match TRBD1. The CDR3 totals 18 residues. The germline gives CDR1 SEHNR, CDR2 FQNEAQ (reference sequence). V was clipped by 5 bases and J by 3 bases; unmatched bases: 13. The CDR3 spells CASSPRPGTGTHTGELFF. In nucleotides, the CDR3 is TGTGCCAGCAGCCCACGTCCCGGGACAGGGACCCACACCGGGGAGCTGTTTTTT.

This clonotype was seen more than once but under ten times. The chain recombines TRBV2 with TRBJ2-5; tentatively, D is TRBD2 (6 bases). The CDR3 is 13 residues long. From germline, CDR1 is SNHLY and CDR2 FYNNEI. V gave up 10 bases and J gave up 5 bases, with 17 bases separating them. CDR3 sequence reads: CATLRGSRETQYF. The CDR3 DNA reads as TGTGCCACGTTACGGGGGTCGCGGGAGACCCAGTACTTC.

V gene TRBV20-1 combines with J gene TRBJ2-5; D unresolved. The CDR3 totals 11 residues. CDR1 is DFQATT, CDR2 SNEGSKA, per germline (reference sequence). DNA of the CDR3: TGCAGGGAACCCCAGAGGGAGACCCAGTACTTC. This encodes CREPQRETQYF.

The J gene is TRBJ2-1, the V gene TRBV4-3; perhaps TRBD1 as D (5 bases). CDR3 length: 16 amino acids. CDR1 is LGHNA, CDR2 YSLEER, per germline. V was clipped by 3 bases and J by 5 bases, with 17 bases between them. CDR3 region: CASSQLFPGLNNEQFF. The CDR3 nucleotides are TGCGCCAGCAGCCAGTTATTCCCAGGGCTCAACAATGAGCAGTTCTTC.

This clonotype was counted ten times or more. This chain uses TRBV19 with TRBJ1-2; D gene unclear. The CDR3 extends over 12 amino acids. The V gene's germline CDR1 is LNHDA and CDR2 SQIVND (reference sequence). Trimming shortened V by 7 bases and J by 2 bases, and 8 bases separated the two germline ends. The CDR3 protein is CASTAGNYGYTF. For the CDR3, the DNA is TGTGCCAGTACCGCCGGGAACTATGGCTACACCTTC. Looking up the rest from reference TRBV19 and TRBJ1-2 gives the full variable domain: DGGITQSPKYLFRKEGQNVTLSCEQNLNHDAMYWYRQDPGQGLRLIYYSQIVNDFQKGDIAEGYSVSREKKESFPLTVTSAQKNPTAFYLCASTAGNYGYTFGSGTRLTVV.

With regard to this clonotype: With a much larger clone just one base away, this may be a read error. J is TRBJ2-3 and V is TRBV12-3 or TRBV12-4; D is unresolved. The length of the CDR3 is 13 residues. The chain's CDR3 is CANSFAGTDTQYF. The CDR3, as DNA: TGTGCCAACAGTTTCGCCGGCACAGATACGCAGTATTTT.

V gene TRBV5-1 combines with J gene TRBJ2-3; TRBD1 is a possible D gene (6 bases). In germline, CDR1 is SGHRS, CDR2 YFSETQ. The CDR3 spans 19 residues. The germline V and J ends were trimmed by 0 bases and 0 bases, with 20 bases remaining between them. This CDR3 is CASSLARNRDPSSTDTQYF. For the CDR3, the DNA is TGCGCCAGCAGCTTGGCCAGGAACAGGGACCCCTCTAGCACAGATACGCAGTATTTT.